This paragraph covers one T cell receptor beta chain sequence. The source of the sample is a study of technical replicates of blood from a handful of donors. Germline lookup yields CDR1 SGHNT and CDR2 YYREEE (reference sequence). V lost 6 bases to trimming and J lost 3 bases, with 15 bases between them. The CDR3 loop spans 14 amino acids. TCRdb keeps only in-frame clones here, not all; method: immunoSEQ multiplex PCR. This table holds 65,000 to 95,000 clones, approximately 94% found once. Material for sequencing was T cells isolated from PBMCs. The chain recombines TRBV5-4 with TRBJ2-5; tentative D call: TRBD1 (5 bases). This TCR derives from a human donor in good health. The DNA of the CDR3 is TGTGCCAGCATTAACCGAGACAGCAAAGAGACCCAGTACTTC. It is translated as CASINRDSKETQYF.